The present T cell receptor beta chain was sequenced within a study of blood T cell repertoires in COVID-19. Authors' processing steps: Reference gene primer amplification gave nucleated cell count estimates. Sequencing used immunoSEQ multiplex PCR; TCRdb keeps in-frame clones, though not all of them. Clonal size and the V and J genes are those of that table, whereas D and trimming came from the DNA. The table includes about 220,000 clones, about 80% detected once. Germline V gene data show CDR1 as SNHLY and CDR2 as FYNNEI. This CDR3 contains 15 residues. Trimming took 5 bases from V and 6 from J; bases not matched to a gene: 7.

The V call is TRBV2, the J call TRBJ1-5, with 10 bases matching TRBD1. The origin of this receptor is a woman aged 60-70 years with acute or convalescent COVID-19. Material for sequencing was peripheral blood. The CDR3 sequence is CASSRGTGVGQPQHF. The CDR3 coding sequence is TGTGCCAGCAGTCGCGGGACAGGGGTAGGTCAGCCCCAGCATTTT.